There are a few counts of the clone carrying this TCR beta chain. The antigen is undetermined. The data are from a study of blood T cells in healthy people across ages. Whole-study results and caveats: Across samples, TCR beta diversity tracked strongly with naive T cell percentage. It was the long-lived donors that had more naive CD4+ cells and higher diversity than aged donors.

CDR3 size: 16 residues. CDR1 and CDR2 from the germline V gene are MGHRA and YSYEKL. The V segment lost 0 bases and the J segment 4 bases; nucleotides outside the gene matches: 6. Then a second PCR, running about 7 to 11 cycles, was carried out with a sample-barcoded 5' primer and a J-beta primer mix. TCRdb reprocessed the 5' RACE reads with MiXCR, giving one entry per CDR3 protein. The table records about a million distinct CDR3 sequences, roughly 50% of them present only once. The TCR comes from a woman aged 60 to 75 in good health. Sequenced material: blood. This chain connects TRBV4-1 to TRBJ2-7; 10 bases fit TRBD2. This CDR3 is CASSQDITSGVYEQYF. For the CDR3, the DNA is TGCGCCAGCAGCCAAGATATTACTAGCGGGGTTTACGAGCAGTACTTC.